One and the same sample provided the 2 T cell receptor beta chains below, sequenced in a study of OX40 agonist ivuxolimab in advanced cancers. Some clones are missing from TCRdb's copy, which holds only in-frame ones; the method was immunoSEQ multiplex PCR. The table shows about 64,000 clones, with over 70% occurring only once. The material sequenced was CD4+ or CD8+ T cells sorted from blood, taken in a trial of the OX40 agonist ivuxolimab. The receptors shown here come from an adult with an advanced solid tumor such as melanoma, head and neck, liver or kidney cancer.

V usage is TRBV2 and J usage is TRBJ1-1; D is possibly TRBD1 (5 bases). Germline CDR1 is SNHLY and CDR2 is FYNNEI. The CDR3 is made up of 15 amino acids. The V end lost 1 base, the J end lost 4 bases, and 13 bases lay between the germline ends. Here the CDR3 reads CASSEGRQGGTEAFF. Here the CDR3 DNA reads TGTGCCAGCAGTGAAGGTAGGCAGGGTGGCACTGAAGCTTTCTTT.

In this sample, this clone turned up once. This chain joins TRBV29-1 and TRBJ2-1; 8 nucleotides match TRBD1. With 6 bases clipped from V and 12 bases from J, the junction kept 7 bases outside the gene matches. CDR3 size: 11 residues. Germline CDR1 SQVTM, CDR2 ANQGSEA. The CDR3 loop is CSVTAGGMQFF. Here the CDR3 DNA reads TGCAGCGTAACAGCAGGGGGCATGCAGTTCTTC.